This T cell receptor (beta chain) is drawn from a study of T cell changes during pregnancy in multiple sclerosis. The table came from immunoSEQ multiplex PCR; TCRdb's copy has only in-frame clones and leaves some out. The repertoire holds fewer than 40,000 clones, roughly nine tenths seen once, with over 0.4% in the top ten. The CDR3 spans 12 residues. V dropped 6 bases and J dropped 8; count of bases not matched to a gene: 4. CDR1 is PRHDT and CDR2 is FYEKMQ in the germline V gene (reference sequence). The gene calls are TRBV13 and TRBJ2-1; the match to TRBD2 covers 7 bases. The sample was CD4+ T cells from peripheral blood mononuclear cells, taken in the first trimester of pregnancy. The clonotype was recovered from a female donor in good health, enrolled as a control in a pregnancy study. The CDR3 DNA follows: TGTGCCAGCAGATCCCGGGGGGATGAGCAGTTCTTC. Translating it yields CASRSRGDEQFF.